This TCR beta chain was sequenced in a study of blood T cell repertoires in COVID-19 (dated by TCRdb to the early 2020s). A note on the overall study: Samples covering the acute and convalescent phases of COVID-19 were provided by collaborators in the United States, Italy and Spain. The material from the prospective study consisted of cDNA or gDNA derived from T cells, B-cell-depleted T cells, or PBMCs. The dataset comprised deeply sampled blood TCRbeta repertoires from subjects exposed to, actively infected with, or recovered from COVID-19. The repertoires were released in a freely available public database intended as a resource for research on the immune response to SARS-CoV-2. Samples came from the ongoing ImmuneRACE study (first 160 participants) plus 1,254 subjects from 6 global collaborators. Sample metadata almost always included a de-identified subject ID, COVID-19 status, age in years and sex. Where available, HLA class I and class II types were taken from metadata supplied by the sample provider and were not determined by assay-based typing.

The collaborating institutions used their own protocols to collect whole blood in K2EDTA tubes. For TCRbeta analysis, collaborator samples were shipped as frozen whole blood, as isolated PBMCs, or as DNA extracted from either sample type. As encoded in the germline V gene, CDR1 is KGHSH while CDR2 is LQKENI. From its cysteine to its phenylalanine, the CDR3 spans 16 amino acids. Left in the record is the CDR3 DNA by itself, 48 bases read in frame from the first base. V ends up 2 bases short and J 0 bases short, with an unmatched junction base count of 5. TCRbeta CDR3 regions were amplified from genomic DNA using the immunoSEQ Assay, a bias-controlled multiplex PCR. Per the authors' processing: Within the assay, amplification of reference gene primers was used to estimate how many nucleated cells each sample contained. To quantify the absolute abundance of each unique TCRbeta CDR3 rearrangement, sequence reads were collapsed and filtered. For each sample, productive Simpson clonality was calculated as the square root of Simpson's diversity index over productive rearrangements. This is the immuneACCESS table as TCRdb keeps it, with only in-frame sequences that have V and J called. A part of the clones is gone; compared with another copy, unresolved V genes explain less than half, and the rest is unexplained. From that table come the V and J calls and clone size; the DNA was used to work out D and trimming. Present in this sample are about 43,000 clones, 88% of which were seen just once. The top ten clones comprise around 4.6% of the sample.

With respect to this clone: Its antigen remains undetermined. It has no much larger one-base neighbor in the sample; base qualities were not kept.

Broad study findings and their caveats: The quantity of clinical and demographic metadata differed by source and by participant and was supplied without curation.

Recombination linked TRBV18 to TRBJ1-1; TRBD1 fits 8 bases in the junction. Sequencing was done on a sample of peripheral blood. The source of this sequence is a human donor in a cohort sampled during active COVID-19. The nucleotides read TGTGCCAGCTCACCAGCCTGGACAGGGATGAACACTGAAGCTTTCTTT. Its protein product is CASSPAWTGMNTEAFF.